This is a list of T cell receptor beta chains from one sample in a study of graft-versus-host responses after intestinal transplantation. TCRdb's table, derived via immunoSEQ multiplex PCR, lists solely in-frame clones and lacks some. The repertoire has 90,000 to 95,000 clones, just under 95% of them found once; the top ten carry about 0.5%. Antigens of these TCRs are unknown. This specimen was unstimulated CD8+ T cells sorted from spleen or lymph node cells, taken before intestinal transplant. The receptors were gathered from a human donor who received an intestinal transplant. Both conserved end residues are part of each CDR3. Fields, in order: J gene, D gene, V gene, CDR3 DNA, CDR3 protein. The D gene is left open where the match is weak.

TRBJ1-3 | TRBD1 | TRBV6-1 | TGTGCCAGCACCCAGGGACAGGCCCCTGGAAACACCATATATTTT | CASTQGQAPGNTIYF
TRBJ1-2 | . | TRBV4-1 | TGCGCCAGCAGCCAAGGTACGGTCGGCTACACCTTC | CASSQGTVGYTF
TRBJ2-7 | TRBD1 | TRBV5-4 | TGTGCCAGCAGCTTGGGACAGGGGGTATTCTACGAGCAGTACTTC | CASSLGQGVFYEQYF
TRBJ2-7 | . | TRBV5-4 | TGTGCCAGCAGCGCCACCAACGAGCAGTACTTC | CASSATNEQYF
TRBJ1-6 | . | TRBV4-3 | TGCGCCAGCAGCCACACAGGCCAATCCTATAATTCACCCCTCCACTTT | CASSHTGQSYNSPLHF
TRBJ2-7 | TRBD1 | TRBV5-1 | TGCGCCAGCAGCTCCGGGACAGGGGGTATTTACGAGCAGTACTTC | CASSSGTGGIYEQYF
TRBJ2-1 | TRBD1 | TRBV9 | TGTGCCAGCAGCGCGGAGGACAGGGGTACCTACAATGAGCAGTTCTTC | CASSAEDRGTYNEQFF
TRBJ2-2 | . | TRBV7-9 | TGTGCCAGCAGCAGCAGGGAAACCGGGGAGCTGTTTTTT | CASSSRETGELFF
TRBJ2-7 | . | TRBV13 | TGTGCCAGCAGCTCGGGTAGAGGGGGGGGCGAGCAGTACTTC | CASSSGRGGGEQYF
TRBJ2-5 | TRBD1 | TRBV15 | TGTGCCACCAGCACCGAAGGGCAGGGGGAGAAAGAGACCCAGTACTTC | CATSTEGQGEKETQYF
TRBJ2-1 | . | TRBV2 | TGTGCCAGCAGTCTAATAGGGGGGGGGTATGAGCAGTTCTTC | CASSLIGGGYEQFF
TRBJ2-3 | . | TRBV6-5 | TGTGCCAGCAGTTATGTACAGGGTATTTTGGCAGATACGCAGTATTTT | CASSYVQGILADTQYF
TRBJ2-1 | TRBD2 | TRBV7-9 | TGTGCCAGCAGCTTTCTTACTAGCGGCATCTACAATGAGCAGTTCTTC | CASSFLTSGIYNEQFF
TRBJ2-1 | TRBD2 | TRBV10-3 | TGTGCCATCAGTGAGTATAGCGGGGGCTACAATGAGCAGTTCTTC | CAISEYSGGYNEQFF
TRBJ2-1 | . | TRBV4-1 | TGCGCCAGCAGCCGGGGACTTGAGCAGTTCTTC | CASSRGLEQFF
TRBJ2-2 | TRBD1 | TRBV19 | TGTGCCAGTAGTAGGGGACAGGGCTTCGGGGAGCTGTTTTTT | CASSRGQGFGELFF
TRBJ2-1 | . | TRBV27 | TGTGCCAGCAGTATCTCTAGCGTGGACAATGAGCAGTTCTTC | CASSISSVDNEQFF